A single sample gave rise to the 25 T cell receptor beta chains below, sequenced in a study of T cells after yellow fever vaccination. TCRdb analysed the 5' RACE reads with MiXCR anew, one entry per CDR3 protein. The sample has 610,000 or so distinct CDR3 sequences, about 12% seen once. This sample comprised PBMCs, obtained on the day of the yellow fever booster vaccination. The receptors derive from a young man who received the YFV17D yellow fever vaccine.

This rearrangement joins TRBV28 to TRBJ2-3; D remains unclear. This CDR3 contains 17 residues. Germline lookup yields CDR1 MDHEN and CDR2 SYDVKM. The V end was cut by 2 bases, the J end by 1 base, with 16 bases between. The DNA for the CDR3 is TGTGCCAGCAGTTTAGGTTCGGGCGTTGTAGGCACAGATACGCAGTATTTT. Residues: CASSLGSGVVGTDTQYF.

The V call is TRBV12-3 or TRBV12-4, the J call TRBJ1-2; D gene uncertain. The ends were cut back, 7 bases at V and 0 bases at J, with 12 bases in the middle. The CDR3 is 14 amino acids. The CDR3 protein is CASKQWSANYGYTF. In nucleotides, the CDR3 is TGTGCCAGCAAGCAATGGAGTGCTAACTATGGCTACACCTTC.

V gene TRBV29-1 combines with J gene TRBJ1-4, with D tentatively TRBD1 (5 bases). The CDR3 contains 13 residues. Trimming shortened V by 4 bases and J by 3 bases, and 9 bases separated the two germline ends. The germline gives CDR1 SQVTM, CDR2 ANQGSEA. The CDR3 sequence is CSVVDRANEKLFF. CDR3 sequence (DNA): TGCAGCGTTGTCGACAGAGCTAATGAAAAACTGTTTTTT. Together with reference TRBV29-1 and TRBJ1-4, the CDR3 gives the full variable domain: SAVISQKPSRDICQRGTSLTIQCQVDSQVTMMFWYRQQPGQSLTLIATANQGSEATYESGFVIDKFPISRPNLTFSTLTVSNMSPEDSSIYLCSVVDRANEKLFFGSGTQLSVL.

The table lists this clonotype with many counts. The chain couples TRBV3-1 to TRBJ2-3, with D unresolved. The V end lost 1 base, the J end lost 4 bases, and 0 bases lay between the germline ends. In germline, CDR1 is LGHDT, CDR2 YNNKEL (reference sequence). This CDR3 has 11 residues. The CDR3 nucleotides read TGTGCCAGCAGCCAAGCAGATACGCAGTATTTT. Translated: CASSQADTQYF.

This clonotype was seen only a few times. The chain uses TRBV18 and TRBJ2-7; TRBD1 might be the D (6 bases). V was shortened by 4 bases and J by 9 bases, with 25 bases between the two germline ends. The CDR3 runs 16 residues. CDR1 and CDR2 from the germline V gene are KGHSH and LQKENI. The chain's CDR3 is CASSLLSGQTSDGQYF. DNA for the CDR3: TGTGCCAGCTCACTACTCAGCGGACAGACATCTGATGGGCAGTACTTC.

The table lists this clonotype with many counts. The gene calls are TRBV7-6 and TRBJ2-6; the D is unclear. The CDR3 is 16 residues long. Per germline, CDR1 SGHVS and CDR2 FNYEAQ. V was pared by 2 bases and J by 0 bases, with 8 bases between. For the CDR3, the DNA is TGTGCCAGCAGCTTACGGCAGACCTCTGGGGCCAACGTCCTGACTTTC. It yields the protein CASSLRQTSGANVLTF.

The CDR3 sequence is CSVVLGNGYTF. The CDR3 DNA reads as TGCAGCGTTGTGTTGGGTAATGGCTACACCTTC. The rearrangement links TRBV29-1 to TRBJ1-2; D unclear. Trimming took off 4 bases at V and 6 bases at J, with 9 bases between the two ends. Looked up from germline, CDR1 is SQVTM and CDR2 is ANQGSEA. The length of the CDR3 is 11 residues.

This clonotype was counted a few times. CDR3 DNA: TGTGCCAGCAGCCAAGAGGGTCCTCCGGGACCTCAAGAGACCCAGTACTTC. This encodes CASSQEGPPGPQETQYF. V usage is TRBV14 and J usage is TRBJ2-5, with D perhaps matching TRBD1 or TRBD2 (5 bases each). Germline V gives CDR1 SGHDN, CDR2 FVKESK. CDR3 length: 17 residues. V gave up 0 bases and J gave up 2 bases, with 16 bases separating them.

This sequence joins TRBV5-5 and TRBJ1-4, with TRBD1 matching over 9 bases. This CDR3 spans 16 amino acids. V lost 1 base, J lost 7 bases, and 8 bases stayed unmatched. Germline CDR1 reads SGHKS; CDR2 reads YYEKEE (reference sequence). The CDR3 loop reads CASSLYPGTGSEKLFF. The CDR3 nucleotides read TGTGCCAGCAGCTTGTACCCCGGGACAGGGTCTGAAAAACTGTTTTTT.

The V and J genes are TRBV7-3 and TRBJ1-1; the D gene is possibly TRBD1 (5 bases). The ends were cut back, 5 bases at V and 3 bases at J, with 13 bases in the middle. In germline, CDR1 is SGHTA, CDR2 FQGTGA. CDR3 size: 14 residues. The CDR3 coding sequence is TGTGCCAGCAGCCAGGGACCTTTGGACACTGAAGCTTTCTTT. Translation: CASSQGPLDTEAFF.

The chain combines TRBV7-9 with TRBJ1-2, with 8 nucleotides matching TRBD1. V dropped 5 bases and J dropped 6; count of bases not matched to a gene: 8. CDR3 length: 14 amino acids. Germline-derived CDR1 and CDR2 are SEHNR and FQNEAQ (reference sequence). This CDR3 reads CASSLSGGVDGYTF. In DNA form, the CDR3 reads TGTGCCAGCAGCCTATCAGGGGGCGTCGATGGCTACACCTTC.

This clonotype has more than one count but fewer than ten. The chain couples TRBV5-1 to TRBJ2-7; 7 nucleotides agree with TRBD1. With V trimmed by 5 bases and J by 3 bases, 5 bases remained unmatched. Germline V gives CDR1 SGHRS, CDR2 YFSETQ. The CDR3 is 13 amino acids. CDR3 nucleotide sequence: TGCGCCAGCAGGTTCGGACAGGACTACGAGCAGTACTTC. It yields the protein CASRFGQDYEQYF.

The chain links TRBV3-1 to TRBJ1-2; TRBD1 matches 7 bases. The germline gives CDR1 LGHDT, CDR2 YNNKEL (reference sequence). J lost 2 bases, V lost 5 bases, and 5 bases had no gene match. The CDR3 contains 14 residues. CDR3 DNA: TGTGCCAGCAGCTTTACGACAGGGAACTATGGCTACACCTTC. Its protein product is CASSFTTGNYGYTF.

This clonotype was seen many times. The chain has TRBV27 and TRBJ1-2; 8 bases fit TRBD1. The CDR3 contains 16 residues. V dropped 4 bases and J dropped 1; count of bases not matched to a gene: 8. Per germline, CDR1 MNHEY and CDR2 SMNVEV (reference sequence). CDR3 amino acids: CASSSLGQGHNYGYTF. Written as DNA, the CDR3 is TGTGCCAGCAGTTCCCTCGGACAGGGACATAACTATGGCTACACCTTC.

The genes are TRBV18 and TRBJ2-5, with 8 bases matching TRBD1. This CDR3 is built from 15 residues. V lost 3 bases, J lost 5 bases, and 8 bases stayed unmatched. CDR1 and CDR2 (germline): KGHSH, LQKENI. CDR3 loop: CASSPDDRGRETQYF. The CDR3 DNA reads TGTGCCAGCTCACCGGACGACAGGGGCAGGGAGACCCAGTACTTC. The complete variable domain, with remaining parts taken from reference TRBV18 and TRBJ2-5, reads NAGVMQNPRHLVRRRGQEARLRCSPMKGHSHVYWYRQLPEEGLKFMVYLQKENIIDESGMPKERFSAEFPKEGPSILRIQQVVRGDSAAYFCASSPDDRGRETQYFGPGTRLLVL.

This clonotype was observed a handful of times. CDR3 sequence reads: CSARPGLAENYNEQFF. The CDR3 bases are TGCAGTGCTAGACCGGGACTAGCGGAAAATTACAATGAGCAGTTCTTC. This chain uses TRBV20-1 with TRBJ2-1, with 11 bases that match TRBD2. Trimming took 2 bases from V and 4 from J; bases not matched to a gene: 7. Germline assignment: CDR1 DFQATT and CDR2 SNEGSKA (reference sequence). This CDR3 is built from 16 residues.

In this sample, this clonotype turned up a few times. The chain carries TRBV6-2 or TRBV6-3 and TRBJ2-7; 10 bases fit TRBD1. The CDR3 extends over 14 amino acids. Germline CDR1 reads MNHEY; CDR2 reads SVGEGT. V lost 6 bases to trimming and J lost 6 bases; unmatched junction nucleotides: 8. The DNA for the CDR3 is TGTGCCAGCAGCCTCGGACGACAGGGGGCCGAGCAGTACTTC. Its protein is CASSLGRQGAEQYF.

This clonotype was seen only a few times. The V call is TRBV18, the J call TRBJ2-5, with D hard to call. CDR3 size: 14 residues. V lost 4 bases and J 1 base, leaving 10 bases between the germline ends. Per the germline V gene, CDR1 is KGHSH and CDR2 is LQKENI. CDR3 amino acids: CASSLELGQETQYF. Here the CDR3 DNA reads TGTGCCAGCTCACTTGAGTTGGGCCAAGAGACCCAGTACTTC. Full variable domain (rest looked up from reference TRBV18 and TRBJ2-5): NAGVMQNPRHLVRRRGQEARLRCSPMKGHSHVYWYRQLPEEGLKFMVYLQKENIIDESGMPKERFSAEFPKEGPSILRIQQVVRGDSAAYFCASSLELGQETQYFGPGTRLLVL.

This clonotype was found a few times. The CDR3 loop is CAISEPSGPSPSEQFF. For the CDR3, the DNA is TGTGCCATCAGTGAGCCTAGCGGCCCCTCTCCCAGTGAGCAGTTCTTC. V is TRBV10-3 and J is TRBJ2-1; 7 bases match TRBD2. Germline V gene lookup returns CDR1 ENHRY and CDR2 SYGVKD. V lost 2 bases and J lost 9; bases outside the gene matches: 13. The CDR3 has 16 amino acids.

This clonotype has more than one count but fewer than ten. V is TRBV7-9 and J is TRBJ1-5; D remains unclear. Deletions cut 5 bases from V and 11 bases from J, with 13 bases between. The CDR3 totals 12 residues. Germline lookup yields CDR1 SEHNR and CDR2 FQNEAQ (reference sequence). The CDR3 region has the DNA TGTGCCAGCAGCCTCCCTTCATCAGCCCAGCATTTT. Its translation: CASSLPSSAQHF.

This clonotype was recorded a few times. The DNA for the CDR3 is TGTGCCAGCAGCTTACGGCAGGGCTCTGGCTACACCTTC. Translated, it gives CASSLRQGSGYTF. V usage is TRBV7-8 and J usage is TRBJ1-2; D possibly corresponds to TRBD1 (5 bases). Deletions cut 2 bases from V and 7 bases from J, with 11 bases between. This CDR3 is 13 amino acids long. CDR1 is SGHVS and CDR2 is FQNEAQ in the germline V gene.

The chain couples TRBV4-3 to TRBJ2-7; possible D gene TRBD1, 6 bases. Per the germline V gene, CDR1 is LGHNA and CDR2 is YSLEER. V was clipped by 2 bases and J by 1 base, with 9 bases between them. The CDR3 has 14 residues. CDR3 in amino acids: CASSQTTGSYEQYF. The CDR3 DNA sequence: TGCGCCAGCAGCCAAACGACAGGTTCCTACGAGCAGTACTTC.

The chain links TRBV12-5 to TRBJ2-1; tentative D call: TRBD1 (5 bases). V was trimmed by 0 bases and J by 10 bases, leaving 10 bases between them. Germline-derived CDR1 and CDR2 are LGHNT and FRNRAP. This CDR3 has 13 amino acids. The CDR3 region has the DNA TGTGCTAGTGGTTTGGTCAGGGATGGCGAGCAGTTCTTC. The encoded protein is CASGLVRDGEQFF.

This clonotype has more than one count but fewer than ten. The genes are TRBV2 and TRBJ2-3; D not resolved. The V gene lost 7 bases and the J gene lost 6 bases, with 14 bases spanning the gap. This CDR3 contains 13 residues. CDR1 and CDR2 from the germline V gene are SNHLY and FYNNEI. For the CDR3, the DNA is TGTGCCAGCACCCTCGGACGGGCTGATACGCAGTATTTT. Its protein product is CASTLGRADTQYF.

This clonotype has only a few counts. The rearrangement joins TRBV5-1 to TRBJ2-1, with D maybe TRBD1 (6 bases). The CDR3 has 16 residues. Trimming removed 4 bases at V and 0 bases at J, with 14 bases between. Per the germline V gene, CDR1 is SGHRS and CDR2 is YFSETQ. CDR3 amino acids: CASSPGTLGSYNEQFF. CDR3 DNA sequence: TGCGCCAGCAGCCCAGGGACACTCGGCTCCTACAATGAGCAGTTCTTC.